The present T cell receptor (beta chain) was sequenced within a study of OX40 agonist ivuxolimab in advanced cancers. Study details: It was ivuxolimab, an agonistic anti-OX40 (CD134) antibody, that patients were treated with. Past anti-PD-1, anti-PD-L1 or anti-CTLA-4 therapy was accepted, and 40% to 45% had received some.

The V end lost 4 bases, the J end lost 5 bases, and 15 bases lay between the germline ends. The CDR3 extends over 14 amino acids. Sequencing was performed with immunoSEQ multiplex PCR; in TCRdb, only in-frame clones are kept and a portion is missing. The sample has some 74,000 clones; roughly 90% are singletons. This TCR derives from an adult with an advanced solid tumor such as melanoma, head and neck, liver or kidney cancer. Sample: CD4+ or CD8+ T cells sorted from blood, taken in a trial of the OX40 agonist ivuxolimab. V and J are TRBV5-3 and TRBJ1-2, with D perhaps matching TRBD1 (5 bases). TRBV5-3 is recorded as an ORF, its role being uncertain. The DNA for the CDR3 is TGTGCCAGAAGCAAAGGACAATTGGAGTATGGCTACACCTTC. Protein: CARSKGQLEYGYTF.